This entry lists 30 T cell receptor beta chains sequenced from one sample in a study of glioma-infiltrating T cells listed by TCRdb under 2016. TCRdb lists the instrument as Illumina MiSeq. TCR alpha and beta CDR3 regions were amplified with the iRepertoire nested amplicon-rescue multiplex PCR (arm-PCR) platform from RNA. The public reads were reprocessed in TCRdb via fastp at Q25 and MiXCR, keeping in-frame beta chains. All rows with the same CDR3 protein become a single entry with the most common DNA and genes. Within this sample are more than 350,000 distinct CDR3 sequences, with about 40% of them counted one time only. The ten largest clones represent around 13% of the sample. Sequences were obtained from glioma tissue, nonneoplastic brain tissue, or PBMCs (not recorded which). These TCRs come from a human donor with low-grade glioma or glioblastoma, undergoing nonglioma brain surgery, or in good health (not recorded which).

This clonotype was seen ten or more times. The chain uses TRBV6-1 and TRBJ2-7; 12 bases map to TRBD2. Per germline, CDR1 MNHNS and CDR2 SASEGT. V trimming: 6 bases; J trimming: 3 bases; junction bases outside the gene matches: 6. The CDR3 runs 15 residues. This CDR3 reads CASRIWTSGIYEQYF. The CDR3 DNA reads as TGTGCCAGCAGAATCTGGACTAGCGGGATCTACGAGCAGTACTTC.

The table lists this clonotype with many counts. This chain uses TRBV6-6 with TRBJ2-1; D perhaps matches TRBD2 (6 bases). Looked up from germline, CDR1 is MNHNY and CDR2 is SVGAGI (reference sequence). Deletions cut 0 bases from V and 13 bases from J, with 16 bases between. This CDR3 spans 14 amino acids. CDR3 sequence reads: CASSYSRDSSVQFF. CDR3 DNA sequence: TGTGCCAGCAGTTACTCCCGGGACTCCTCCGTTCAGTTCTTC.

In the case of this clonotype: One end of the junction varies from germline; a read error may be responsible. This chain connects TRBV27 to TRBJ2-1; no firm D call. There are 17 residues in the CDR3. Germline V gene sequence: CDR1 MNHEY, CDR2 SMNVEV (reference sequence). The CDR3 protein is CASSSTRVASPHNEQLF. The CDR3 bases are TGTGCCAGCAGTTCCACCCGAGTGGCTAGTCCTCACAATGAGCAGCTCTTC.

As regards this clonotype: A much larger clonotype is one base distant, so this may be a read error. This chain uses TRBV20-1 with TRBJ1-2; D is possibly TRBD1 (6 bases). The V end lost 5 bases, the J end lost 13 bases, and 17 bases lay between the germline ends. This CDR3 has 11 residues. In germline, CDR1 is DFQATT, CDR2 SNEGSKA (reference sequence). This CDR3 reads CSAEGGLSATF. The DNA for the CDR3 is TGCAGTGCTGAGGGGGGGCTTAGCGCCACCTTC.

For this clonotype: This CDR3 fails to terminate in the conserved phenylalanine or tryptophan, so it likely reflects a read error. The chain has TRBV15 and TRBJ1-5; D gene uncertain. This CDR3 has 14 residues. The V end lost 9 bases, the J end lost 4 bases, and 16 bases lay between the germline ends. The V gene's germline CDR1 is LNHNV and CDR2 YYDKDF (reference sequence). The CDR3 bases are TGTGCCACAACCGTAGGGAATCGGAATCAGCCCCAGCATCTT. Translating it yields CATTVGNRNQPQHL.

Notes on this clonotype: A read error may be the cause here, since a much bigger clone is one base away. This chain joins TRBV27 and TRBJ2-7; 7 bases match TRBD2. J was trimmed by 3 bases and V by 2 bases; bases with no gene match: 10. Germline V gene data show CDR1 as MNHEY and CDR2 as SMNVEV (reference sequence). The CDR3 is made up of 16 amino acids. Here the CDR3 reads CASSLSPSGIYYEQYF. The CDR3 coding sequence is TGTGCCAGCAGTTTAAGTCCGAGCGGGATATACTACGAGCAGTACTTC.

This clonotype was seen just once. CDR3 nucleotides: TGTGCCACCAGTGGTCTCGGAATCACAGATACGCAGTATTTT. Translation: CATSGLGITDTQYF. J is TRBJ2-3 and V is TRBV24-1, with unresolved D. V lost 5 bases and J lost 2, with 10 bases in between. Germline lookup yields CDR1 KGHDR and CDR2 SFDVKD. CDR3 length: 14 residues.

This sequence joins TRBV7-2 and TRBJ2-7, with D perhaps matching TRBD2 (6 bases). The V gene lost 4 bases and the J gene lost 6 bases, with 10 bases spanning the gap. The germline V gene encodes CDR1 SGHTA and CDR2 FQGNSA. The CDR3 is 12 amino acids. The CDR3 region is CASSYGGLEQYF. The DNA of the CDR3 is TGTGCCAGCAGCTACGGAGGGCTCGAGCAGTACTTC.

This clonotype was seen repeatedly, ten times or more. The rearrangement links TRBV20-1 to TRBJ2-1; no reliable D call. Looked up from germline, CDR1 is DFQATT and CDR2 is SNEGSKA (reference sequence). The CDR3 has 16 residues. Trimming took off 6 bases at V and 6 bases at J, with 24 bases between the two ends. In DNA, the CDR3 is TGCAGTGCAGACTCGGAAGCACGCGTCTACGGCAATGAGCAGTTCTTC. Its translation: CSADSEARVYGNEQFF.

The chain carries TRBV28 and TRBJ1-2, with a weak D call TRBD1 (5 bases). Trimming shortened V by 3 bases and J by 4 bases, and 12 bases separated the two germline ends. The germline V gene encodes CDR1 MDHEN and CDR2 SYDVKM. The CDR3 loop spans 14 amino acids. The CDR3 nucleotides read TGTGCCAGCAGTTTCCTCAGGGAACCCTATGGCTACACCTTC. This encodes CASSFLREPYGYTF.

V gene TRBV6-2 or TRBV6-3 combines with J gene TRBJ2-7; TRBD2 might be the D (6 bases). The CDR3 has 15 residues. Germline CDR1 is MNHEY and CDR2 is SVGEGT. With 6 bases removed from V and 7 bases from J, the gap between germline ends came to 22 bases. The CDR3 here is CASSTGTPSYNEQYF. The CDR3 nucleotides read TGTGCCAGCAGCACCGGGACTCCCTCCTACAATGAGCAGTACTTC.

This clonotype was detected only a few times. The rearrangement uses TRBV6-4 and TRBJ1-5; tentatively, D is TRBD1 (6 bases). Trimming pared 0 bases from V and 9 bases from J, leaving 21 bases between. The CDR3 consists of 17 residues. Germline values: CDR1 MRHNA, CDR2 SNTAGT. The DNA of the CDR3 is TGTGCCAGCAGTGACTCACAAGTGGGGGGCTTATTTTGGCCCCAGCATTTT. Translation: CASSDSQVGGLFWPQHF.

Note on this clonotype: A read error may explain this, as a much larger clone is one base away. CDR3 DNA sequence: TGTGCCTGCAGTGAGCACCCATTGCGGGTCCTATCTCAATCCTACGAGCAGTACTTC. It translates to CACSEHPLRVLSQSYEQYF. V gene TRBV6-6 combines with J gene TRBJ2-7; tentatively, D is TRBD2 (5 bases). Germline V gene data show CDR1 as MNHNY and CDR2 as SVGAGI (reference sequence). The CDR3 is 19 residues long.

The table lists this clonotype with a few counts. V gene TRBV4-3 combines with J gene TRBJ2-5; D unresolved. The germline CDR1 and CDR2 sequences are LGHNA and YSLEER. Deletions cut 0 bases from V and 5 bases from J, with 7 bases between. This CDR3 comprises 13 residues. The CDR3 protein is CASSQDGGETQYF. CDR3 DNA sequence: TGCGCCAGCAGCCAAGATGGTGGGGAGACCCAGTACTTC.

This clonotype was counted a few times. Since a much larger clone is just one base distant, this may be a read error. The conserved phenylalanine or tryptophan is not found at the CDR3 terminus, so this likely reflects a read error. The CDR3 nucleotides read TGTGCCAGCAGTTCCCTGGGCTGGAGAGTCTACGAGCAGTACTCC. Translating gives CASSSLGWRVYEQYS. The V and J genes are TRBV6-2 or TRBV6-3 and TRBJ2-7; D gene uncertain. CDR3 size: 15 residues. V lost 4 bases and J lost 3, with 16 bases in between. Germline values: CDR1 MNHEY, CDR2 SVGEGT.

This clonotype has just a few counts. CDR3 loop: CASSFGAPLGNTIYF. As DNA, the CDR3 is TGTGCCAGCAGCTTTGGAGCTCCTCTTGGAAACACCATATATTTT. The V gene is TRBV7-2, the J gene TRBJ1-3; no clear D gene. The germline V gene encodes CDR1 SGHTA and CDR2 FQGNSA. Trimming cost V 3 bases and J 3 bases, with 12 bases left between them. The CDR3 loop spans 15 amino acids.

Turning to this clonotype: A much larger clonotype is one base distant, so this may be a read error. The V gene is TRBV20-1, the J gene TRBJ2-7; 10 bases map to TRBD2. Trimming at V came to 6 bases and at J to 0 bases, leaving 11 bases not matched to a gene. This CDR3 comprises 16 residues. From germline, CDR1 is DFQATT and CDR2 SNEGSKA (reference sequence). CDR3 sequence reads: CSAKTRWTSGSYEQYF. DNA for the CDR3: TGCAGTGCAAAGACCCGCTGGACTAGCGGCTCCTACGAGCAGTACTTC.

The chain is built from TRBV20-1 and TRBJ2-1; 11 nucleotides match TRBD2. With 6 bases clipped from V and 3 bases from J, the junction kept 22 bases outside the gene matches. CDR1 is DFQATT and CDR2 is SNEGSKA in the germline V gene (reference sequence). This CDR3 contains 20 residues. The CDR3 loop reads CSAKGLAGRPRWLSYNEQFF. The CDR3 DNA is TGCAGTGCCAAAGGACTAGCGGGTCGCCCGAGATGGCTTAGCTACAATGAGCAGTTCTTC.

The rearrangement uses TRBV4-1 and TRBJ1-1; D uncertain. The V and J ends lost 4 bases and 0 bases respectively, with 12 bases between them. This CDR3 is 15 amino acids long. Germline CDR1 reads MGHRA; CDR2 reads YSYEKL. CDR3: CASSRERAMNTEAFF. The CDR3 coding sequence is TGCGCCAGCAGCCGTGAAAGGGCCATGAACACTGAAGCTTTCTTT.

CDR3 amino acids: CASSFWTLGTEAFF. The DNA for the CDR3 is TGTGCCAGCAGTTTTTGGACCTTGGGGACTGAAGCTTTCTTT. The rearrangement joins TRBV28 to TRBJ1-1; D remains ambiguous. The V end lost 3 bases, the J end lost 5 bases, and 13 bases lay between the germline ends. The CDR3 loop spans 14 amino acids. CDR1 and CDR2 (germline): MDHEN, SYDVKM.

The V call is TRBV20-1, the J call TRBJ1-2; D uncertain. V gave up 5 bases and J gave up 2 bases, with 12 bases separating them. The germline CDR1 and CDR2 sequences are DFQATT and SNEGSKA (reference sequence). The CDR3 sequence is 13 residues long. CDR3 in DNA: TGCAGTGCTTCCCTCTTCGGCAACTATGGCTACACCTTC. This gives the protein CSASLFGNYGYTF.

CDR3 bases: TGTGCCAGCAGTGGAGGGGTCCACACCGGGGAGCTGTTTTTT. Its protein product is CASSGGVHTGELFF. The chain employs TRBV25-1 and TRBJ2-2; the D gene could be TRBD1 or TRBD2 (5 bases each). CDR1 is MGHDK and CDR2 is SYGVNS in the germline V gene. V was shortened by 4 bases and J by 3 bases, with 9 bases between the two germline ends. The length of the CDR3 is 14 residues. The full variable domain, completed using reference TRBV25-1 and TRBJ2-2, is EADIYQTPRYLVIGTGKKITLECSQTMGHDKMYWYQQDPGMELHLIHYSYGVNSTEKGDLSSESTVSRIRTEHFPLTLESARPSHTSQYLCASSGGVHTGELFFGEGSRLTVL.

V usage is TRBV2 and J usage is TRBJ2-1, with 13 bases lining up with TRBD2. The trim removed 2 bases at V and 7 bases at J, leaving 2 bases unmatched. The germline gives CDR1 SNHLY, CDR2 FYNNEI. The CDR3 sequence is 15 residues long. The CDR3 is CASSERLAGGNEQFF. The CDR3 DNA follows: TGTGCCAGCAGTGAAAGACTAGCGGGAGGAAATGAGCAGTTCTTC.

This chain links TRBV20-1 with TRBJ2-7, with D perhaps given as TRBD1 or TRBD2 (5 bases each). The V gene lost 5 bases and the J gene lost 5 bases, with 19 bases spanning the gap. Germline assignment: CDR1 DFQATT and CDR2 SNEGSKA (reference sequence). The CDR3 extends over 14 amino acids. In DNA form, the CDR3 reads TGCAGTGCTTGGGCCGGGACCCAGGCTAACGAGCAGTACTTC. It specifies CSAWAGTQANEQYF.

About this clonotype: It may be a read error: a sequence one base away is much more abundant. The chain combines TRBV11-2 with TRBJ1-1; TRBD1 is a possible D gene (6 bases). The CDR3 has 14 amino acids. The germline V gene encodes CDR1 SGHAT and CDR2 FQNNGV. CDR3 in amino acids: CASSRNRANTEDFF. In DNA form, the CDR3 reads TGTGCCAGCAGCCGAAACAGGGCGAACACTGAAGATTTCTTT.

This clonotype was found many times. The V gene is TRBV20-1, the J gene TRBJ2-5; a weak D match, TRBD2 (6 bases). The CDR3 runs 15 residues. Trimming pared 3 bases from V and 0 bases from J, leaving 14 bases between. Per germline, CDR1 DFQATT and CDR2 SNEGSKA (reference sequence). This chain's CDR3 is CSARGGAEHQETQYF. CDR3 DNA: TGCAGTGCTAGGGGGGGAGCGGAACACCAAGAGACCCAGTACTTC.

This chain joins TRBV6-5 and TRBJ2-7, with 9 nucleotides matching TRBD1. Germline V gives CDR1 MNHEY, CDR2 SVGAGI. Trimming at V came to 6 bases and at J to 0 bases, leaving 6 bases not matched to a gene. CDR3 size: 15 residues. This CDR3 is CASSPAGQGSYEQYF. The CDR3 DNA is TGTGCCAGCAGCCCCGCGGGACAGGGCTCCTACGAGCAGTACTTC.

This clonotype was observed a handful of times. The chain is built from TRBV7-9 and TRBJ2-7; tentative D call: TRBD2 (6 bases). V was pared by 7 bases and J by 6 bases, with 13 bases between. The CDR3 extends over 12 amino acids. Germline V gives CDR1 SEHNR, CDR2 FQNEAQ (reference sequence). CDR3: CASIQNGGEQYF. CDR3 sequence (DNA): TGTGCCAGCATACAAAACGGGGGCGAGCAGTACTTC.

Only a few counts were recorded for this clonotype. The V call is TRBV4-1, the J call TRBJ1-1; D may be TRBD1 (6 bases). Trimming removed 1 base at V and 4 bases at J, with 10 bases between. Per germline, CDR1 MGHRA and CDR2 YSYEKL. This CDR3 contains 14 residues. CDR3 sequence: CASSQVAGATEAFF. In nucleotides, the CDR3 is TGCGCCAGCAGCCAAGTTGCAGGGGCCACTGAAGCTTTCTTT.

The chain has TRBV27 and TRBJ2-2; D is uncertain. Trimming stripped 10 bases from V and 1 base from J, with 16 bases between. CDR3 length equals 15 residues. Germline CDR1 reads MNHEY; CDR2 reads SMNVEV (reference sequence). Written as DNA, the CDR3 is TGTGCCATCTCGTGCTTTACTCTGAACACCGGGGAGCTGTTTTTT. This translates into CAISCFTLNTGELFF.